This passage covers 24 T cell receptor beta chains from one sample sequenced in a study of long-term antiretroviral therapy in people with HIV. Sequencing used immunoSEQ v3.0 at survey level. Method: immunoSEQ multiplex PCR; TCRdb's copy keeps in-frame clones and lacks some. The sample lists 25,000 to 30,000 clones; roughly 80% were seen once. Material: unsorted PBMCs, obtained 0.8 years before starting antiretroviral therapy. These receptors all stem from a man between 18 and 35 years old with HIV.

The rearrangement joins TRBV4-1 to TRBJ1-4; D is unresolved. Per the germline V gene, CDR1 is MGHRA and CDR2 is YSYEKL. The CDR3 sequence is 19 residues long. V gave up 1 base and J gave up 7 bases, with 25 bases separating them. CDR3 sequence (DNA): TGCGCCAGCAGCCAAGGGAGTTTTCGGGTTCTTACGAAAGGTGAAAAACTGTTTTTT. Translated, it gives CASSQGSFRVLTKGEKLFF.

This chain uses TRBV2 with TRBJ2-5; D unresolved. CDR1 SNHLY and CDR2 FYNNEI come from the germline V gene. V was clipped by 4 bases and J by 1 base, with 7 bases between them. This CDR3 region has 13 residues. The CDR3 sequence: CASSVFVQETQYF. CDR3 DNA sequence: TGTGCCAGCAGTGTGTTCGTCCAAGAGACCCAGTACTTC.

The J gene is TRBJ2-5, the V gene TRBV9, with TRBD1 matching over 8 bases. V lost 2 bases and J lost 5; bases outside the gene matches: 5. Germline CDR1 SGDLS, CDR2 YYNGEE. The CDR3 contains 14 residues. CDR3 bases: TGTGCCAGCAGCGTCTCAGGGGGCTGGGAGACCCAGTACTTC. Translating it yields CASSVSGGWETQYF.

This chain's CDR3 is CASSQALGTVEQYF. Written as DNA, the CDR3 is TGTGCCAGCAGCCAGGCACTCGGGACAGTCGAGCAGTACTTC. The chain combines TRBV4-2 with TRBJ2-7, with TRBD1 matching over 7 bases. Germline trimming cut 3 bases from V and 6 bases from J; bases unmatched to any gene: 8. This CDR3 is 14 amino acids long. CDR1 LGHNA and CDR2 YNFKEQ come from the germline V gene.

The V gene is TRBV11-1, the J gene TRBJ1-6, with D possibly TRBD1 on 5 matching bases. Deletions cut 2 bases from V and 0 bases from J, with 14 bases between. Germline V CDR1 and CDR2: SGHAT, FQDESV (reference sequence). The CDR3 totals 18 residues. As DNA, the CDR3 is TGTGCCAGCAGCTTATCATCGGGAAGGGGCTCCTATAATTCACCCCTCCACTTT. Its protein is CASSLSSGRGSYNSPLHF.

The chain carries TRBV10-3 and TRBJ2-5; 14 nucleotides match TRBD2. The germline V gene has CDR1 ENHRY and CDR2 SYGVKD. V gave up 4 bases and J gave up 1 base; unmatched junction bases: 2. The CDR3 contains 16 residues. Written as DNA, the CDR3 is TGTGCCATCAGTGGACTAGCGGGAGGGGGCCAAGAGACCCAGTACTTC. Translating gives CAISGLAGGGQETQYF.

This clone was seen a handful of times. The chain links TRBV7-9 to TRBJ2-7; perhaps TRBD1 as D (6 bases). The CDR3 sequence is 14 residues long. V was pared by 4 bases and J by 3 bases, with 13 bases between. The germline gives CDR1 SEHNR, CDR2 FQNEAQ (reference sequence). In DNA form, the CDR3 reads TGTGCCAGCAGCTCCTTTGGACAGTACTACGAGCAGTACTTC. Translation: CASSSFGQYYEQYF. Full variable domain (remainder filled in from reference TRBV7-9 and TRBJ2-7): DTGVSQNPRHKITKRGQNVTFRCDPISEHNRLYWYRQTLGQGPEFLTYFQNEAQLEKSRLLSDRFSAERPKGSFSTLEIQRTEQGDSAMYLCASSSFGQYYEQYFGPGTRLTVT.

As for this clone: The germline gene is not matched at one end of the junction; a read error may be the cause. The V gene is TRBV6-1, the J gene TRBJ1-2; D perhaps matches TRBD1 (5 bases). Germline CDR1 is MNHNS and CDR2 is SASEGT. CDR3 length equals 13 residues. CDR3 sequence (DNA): TGTGCCAGCAGGGAAGGGACCCAGTATGGCTACACCTTC. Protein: CASREGTQYGYTF.

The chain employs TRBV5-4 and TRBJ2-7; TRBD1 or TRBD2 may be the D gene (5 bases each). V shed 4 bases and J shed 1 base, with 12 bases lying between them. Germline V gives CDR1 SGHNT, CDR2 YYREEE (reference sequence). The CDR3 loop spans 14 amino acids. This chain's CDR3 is CASSDSRGSYEQYF. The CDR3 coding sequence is TGTGCCAGCAGCGACTCGAGGGGTTCCTACGAGCAGTACTTC.

CDR3 region: CASSRDSRAEAFF. CDR3 sequence (DNA): TGTGCCAGCAGCCGGGACAGTCGGGCTGAAGCTTTCTTT. The chain joins TRBV7-8 to TRBJ1-1; 7 bases match TRBD1. CDR3 size: 13 residues. V was clipped by 5 bases and J by 6 bases; unmatched bases: 6. Germline V CDR1 and CDR2: SGHVS, FQNEAQ. The entire variable domain, with the rest obtained from reference TRBV7-8 and TRBJ1-1, is as follows: GAGVSQSPRYKVAKRGQDVALRCDPISGHVSLFWYQQALGQGPEFLTYFQNEAQLDKSGLPSDRFFAERPEGSVSTLKIQRTQQEDSAVYLCASSRDSRAEAFFGQGTRLTVV.

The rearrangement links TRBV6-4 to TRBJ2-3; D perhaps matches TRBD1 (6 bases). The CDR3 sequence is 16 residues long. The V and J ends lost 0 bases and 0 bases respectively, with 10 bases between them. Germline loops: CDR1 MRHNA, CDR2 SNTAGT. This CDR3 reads CASSDSQGSSTDTQYF. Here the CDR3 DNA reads TGTGCCAGCAGTGACTCCCAGGGGAGTAGCACAGATACGCAGTATTTT.

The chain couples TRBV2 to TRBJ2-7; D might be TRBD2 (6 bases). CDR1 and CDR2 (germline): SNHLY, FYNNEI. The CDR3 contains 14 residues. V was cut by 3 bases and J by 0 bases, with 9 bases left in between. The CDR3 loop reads CASSDQGLSYEQYF. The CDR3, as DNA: TGTGCCAGCAGTGATCAGGGACTCTCCTACGAGCAGTACTTC.

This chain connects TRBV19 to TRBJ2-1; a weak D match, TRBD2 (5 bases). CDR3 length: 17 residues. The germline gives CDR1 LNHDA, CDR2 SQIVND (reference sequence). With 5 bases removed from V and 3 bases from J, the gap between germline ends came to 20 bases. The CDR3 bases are TGTGCCAGTAGTCCAGGCCGCTTTGAGGGTCTCTACAATGAGCAGTTCTTC. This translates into CASSPGRFEGLYNEQFF.

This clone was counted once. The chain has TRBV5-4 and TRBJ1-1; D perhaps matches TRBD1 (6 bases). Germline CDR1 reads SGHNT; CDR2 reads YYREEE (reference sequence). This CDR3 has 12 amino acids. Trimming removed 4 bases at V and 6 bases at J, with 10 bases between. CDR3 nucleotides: TGTGCCAGCAGCCACAGGGCCTCTGAAGCTTTCTTT. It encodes CASSHRASEAFF.

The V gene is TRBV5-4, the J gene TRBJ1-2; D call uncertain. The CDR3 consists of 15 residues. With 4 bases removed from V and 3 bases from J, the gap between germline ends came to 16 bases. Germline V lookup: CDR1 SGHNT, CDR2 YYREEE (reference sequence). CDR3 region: CASSQDWGDDYGYTF. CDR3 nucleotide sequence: TGTGCCAGCAGCCAAGATTGGGGTGACGACTATGGCTACACCTTC.

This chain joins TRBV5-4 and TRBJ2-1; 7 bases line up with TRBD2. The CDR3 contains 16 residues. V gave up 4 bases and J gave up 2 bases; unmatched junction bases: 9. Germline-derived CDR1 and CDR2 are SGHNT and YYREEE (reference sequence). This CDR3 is CASSSGAGDAYNEQFF. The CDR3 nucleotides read TGTGCCAGCAGCAGCGGTGCGGGGGACGCCTACAATGAGCAGTTCTTC.

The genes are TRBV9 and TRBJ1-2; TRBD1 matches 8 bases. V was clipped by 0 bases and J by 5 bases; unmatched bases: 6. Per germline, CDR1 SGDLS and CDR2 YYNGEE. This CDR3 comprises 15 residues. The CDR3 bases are TGTGCCAGCAGCGTAGGGGCAGGGGGCCGGTATGGCTACACCTTC. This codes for CASSVGAGGRYGYTF. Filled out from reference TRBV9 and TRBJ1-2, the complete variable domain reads DSGVTQTPKHLITATGQRVTLRCSPRSGDLSVYWYQQSLDQGLQFLIQYYNGEERAKGNILERFSAQQFPDLHSELNLSSLELGDSALYFCASSVGAGGRYGYTFGSGTRLTVV.

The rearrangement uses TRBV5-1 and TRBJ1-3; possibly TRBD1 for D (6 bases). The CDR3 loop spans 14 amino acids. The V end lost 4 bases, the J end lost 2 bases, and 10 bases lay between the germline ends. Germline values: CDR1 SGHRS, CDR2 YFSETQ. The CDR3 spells CASSTGTPGNTIYF. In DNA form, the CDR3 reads TGCGCCAGCAGCACAGGGACACCTGGAAACACCATATATTTT.

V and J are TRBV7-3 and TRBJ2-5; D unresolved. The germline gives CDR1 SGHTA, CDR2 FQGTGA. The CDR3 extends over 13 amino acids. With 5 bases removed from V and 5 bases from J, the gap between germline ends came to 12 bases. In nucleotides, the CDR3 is TGTGCCAGCAGCGCCCGTCCCCTGGAGACCCAGTACTTC. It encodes CASSARPLETQYF.

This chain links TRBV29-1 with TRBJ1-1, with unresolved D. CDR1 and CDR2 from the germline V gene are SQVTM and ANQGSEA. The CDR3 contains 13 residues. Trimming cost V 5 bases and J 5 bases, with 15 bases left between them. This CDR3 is CSVNRGRRTEAFF. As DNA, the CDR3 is TGCAGCGTTAACCGGGGAAGAAGGACTGAAGCTTTCTTT.

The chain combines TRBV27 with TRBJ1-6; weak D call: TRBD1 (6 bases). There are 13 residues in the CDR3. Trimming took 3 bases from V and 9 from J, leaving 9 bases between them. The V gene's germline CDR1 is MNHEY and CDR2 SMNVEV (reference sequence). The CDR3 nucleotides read TGTGCCAGCAGTTTGCAGGGGAGTTCACCCCTCCACTTT. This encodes CASSLQGSSPLHF.

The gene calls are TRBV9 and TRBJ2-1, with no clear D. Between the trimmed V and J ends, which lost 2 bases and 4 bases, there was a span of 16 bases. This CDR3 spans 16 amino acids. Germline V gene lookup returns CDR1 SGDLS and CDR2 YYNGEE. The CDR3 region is CASSVRAGIRYNEQFF. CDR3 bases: TGTGCCAGCAGCGTCCGGGCCGGAATTAGATACAATGAGCAGTTCTTC.

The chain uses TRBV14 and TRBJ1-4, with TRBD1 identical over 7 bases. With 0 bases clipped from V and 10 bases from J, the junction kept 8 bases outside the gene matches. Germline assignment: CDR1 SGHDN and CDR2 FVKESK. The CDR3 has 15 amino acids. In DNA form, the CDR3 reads TGTGCCAGCAGCCAAGATTCGGACAGGCGGTTAAAACTGTTTTTT. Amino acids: CASSQDSDRRLKLFF.

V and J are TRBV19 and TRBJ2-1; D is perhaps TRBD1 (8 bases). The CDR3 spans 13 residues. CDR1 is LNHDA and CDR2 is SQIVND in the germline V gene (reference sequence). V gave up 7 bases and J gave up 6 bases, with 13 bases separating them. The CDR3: CASKNRGGNEQFF. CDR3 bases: TGTGCCAGTAAAAACAGGGGGGGCAATGAGCAGTTCTTC.